The 23 T cell receptor beta chains presented below share a single source sample, sequenced in a study of blood T cell repertoires in COVID-19. Profiled with immunoSEQ multiplex PCR; TCRdb holds only in-frame clones, not every one. The sample lists fewer than 450,000 clones; 88% were seen once. The sequenced sample was peripheral blood. The receptor source for this set is a woman aged 65 to 85 with COVID-19, enrolled during active disease.

This chain connects TRBV21-1 to TRBJ2-1; the D call in the table, TRBD1, was not verified against the DNA. TRBV21-1 is designated a pseudogene. This CDR3 is 15 amino acids long. The CDR3 region is CASSKEAGGQNEQFF. The CDR3 nucleotides read TGTGCCAGCAGCAAAGAGGCAGGGGGGCAGAATGAGCAGTTCTTC.

V gene TRBV5-1 combines with J gene TRBJ2-2, with 9 bases aligning to TRBD1. Germline V lookup: CDR1 SGHRS, CDR2 YFSETQ. The CDR3 has 17 amino acids. Germline trimming cut 0 bases from V and 3 bases from J; bases unmatched to any gene: 6. The CDR3 DNA sequence: TGCGCCAGCAGCTTGGAGTACAGGGGGCTGGACACCGGGGAGCTGTTTTTT. This codes for CASSLEYRGLDTGELFF. The whole variable domain, remainder taken from reference TRBV5-1 and TRBJ2-2, is KAGVTQTPRYLIKTRGQQVTLSCSPISGHRSVSWYQQTPGQGLQFLFEYFSETQRNKGNFPGRFSGRQFSNSRSEMNVSTLELGDSALYLCASSLEYRGLDTGELFFGEGSRLTVL.

The J gene is TRBJ2-7, the V gene TRBV7-2, with a weak D call TRBD2 (7 bases). The CDR3 runs to 16 residues. The germline CDR1 and CDR2 sequences are SGHTA and FQGNSA. The ends were cut back, 4 bases at V and 2 bases at J, with 18 bases in the middle. The CDR3 DNA reads as TGTGCCAGCAGCTCCCTTGGGGGGGGGCCCCCCTACGAGCAGTACTTC. This codes for CASSSLGGGPPYEQYF.

The V call is TRBV4-1, the J call TRBJ2-1; D gene ambiguous. Germline CDR1 MGHRA, CDR2 YSYEKL. The CDR3 has 15 amino acids. V gave up 0 bases and J gave up 4 bases, with 10 bases separating them. CDR3 in DNA: TGCGCCAGCAGCCAAGATGCGGCACCTTACAATGAGCAGTTCTTC. This translates into CASSQDAAPYNEQFF.

The V and J genes are TRBV5-1 and TRBJ2-7; TRBD1 aligns across 8 bases. With V trimmed by 3 bases and J by 3 bases, 5 bases remained unmatched. The CDR3 runs 14 residues. Germline lookup yields CDR1 SGHRS and CDR2 YFSETQ. CDR3 bases: TGCGCCAGCAGCTCCGGGACAGGAATCTACGAGCAGTACTTC. This codes for CASSSGTGIYEQYF.

This clone was picked up a small number of times. The CDR3 here is CSVELQGNRRAFF. The CDR3 DNA follows: TGCAGCGTTGAGCTACAGGGTAATCGGCGAGCTTTCTTT. The chain joins TRBV29-1 to TRBJ1-1, with TRBD1 as a possible D gene (6 bases). The CDR3 is made up of 13 amino acids. V lost 3 bases and J 10 bases, leaving 18 bases between the germline ends. Germline lookup yields CDR1 SQVTM and CDR2 ANQGSEA.

The V and J genes are TRBV7-2 and TRBJ2-3; the D gene is possibly TRBD1 (6 bases). Deletions cut 10 bases from V and 3 bases from J, with 11 bases between. This CDR3 has 12 residues. Germline V lookup: CDR1 SGHTA, CDR2 FQGNSA. The chain's CDR3 is CATYRETDTQYF. As DNA, the CDR3 is TGTGCCACGTACAGGGAGACAGATACGCAGTATTTT.

The gene calls are TRBV12-5 and TRBJ2-1; 13 nucleotides line up with TRBD2. Germline loops: CDR1 LGHNT, CDR2 FRNRAP. The V and J ends lost 0 bases and 4 bases, in that order; junction bases with no gene match: 3. The CDR3 runs 17 residues. CDR3 residues: CASGLVLAGGIYNEQFF. The DNA of the CDR3 is TGTGCTAGTGGTTTGGTACTAGCGGGGGGGATATACAATGAGCAGTTCTTC.

This rearrangement joins TRBV7-2 to TRBJ2-1; the match to TRBD2 covers 9 bases. Germline V gene sequence: CDR1 SGHTA, CDR2 FQGNSA. The V gene end was trimmed by 0 bases and the J gene end by 4 bases; junction bases not matched to a gene: 1. CDR3 length: 15 residues. The CDR3 nucleotides are TGTGCCAGCAGCTTAGCTAGCGGGGGATACAATGAGCAGTTCTTC. It is translated as CASSLASGGYNEQFF. The full variable domain, its missing parts supplied by reference TRBV7-2 and TRBJ2-1, is GAGVSQSPSNKVTEKGKDVELRCDPISGHTALYWYRQSLGQGLEFLIYFQGNSAPDKSGLPSDRFSAERTGGSVSTLTIQRTQQEDSAVYLCASSLASGGYNEQFFGPGTRLTVL.

The J gene is TRBJ2-1, the V gene TRBV10-3; 7 nucleotides align to TRBD1. V lost 8 bases, J lost 2 bases, and 3 bases stayed unmatched. CDR1 ENHRY and CDR2 SYGVKD come from the germline V gene. This CDR3 is 13 amino acids long. CDR3 sequence: CAIGQEAYNEQFF. CDR3 DNA: TGTGCCATCGGACAGGAAGCCTACAATGAGCAGTTCTTC.

Written as DNA, the CDR3 is TGCGCCAGCACCCGGTCCGGAGGGAACTATGGCTACACCTTC. Encoded protein: CASTRSGGNYGYTF. The rearrangement links TRBV23-1 to TRBJ1-2; no firm D call. TRBV23-1 carries the ORF label, with uncertain function. There are 14 residues in the CDR3. V was shortened by 7 bases and J by 2 bases, with 14 bases between the two germline ends.

This chain links TRBV19 with TRBJ1-3; D remains ambiguous. Per the germline V gene, CDR1 is LNHDA and CDR2 is SQIVND (reference sequence). Trimming shortened V by 3 bases and J by 5 bases, and 11 bases separated the two germline ends. The CDR3 loop spans 14 amino acids. In nucleotides, the CDR3 is TGTGCCAGTAGTATGGTAGAGAGGAGAAACACCATATATTTT. It encodes CASSMVERRNTIYF.

This chain connects TRBV9 to TRBJ1-6; tentative D call: TRBD1 (6 bases). The CDR3 runs to 15 residues. Trimming shortened V by 4 bases and J by 5 bases, and 13 bases separated the two germline ends. CDR1 is SGDLS, CDR2 YYNGEE, per germline. The CDR3: CASSPGGRDNSPLHF. The CDR3 nucleotides are TGTGCCAGCAGCCCGGGGGGCCGGGATAATTCACCCCTCCACTTT.

J is TRBJ2-7 and V is TRBV4-3; D might be TRBD2 (6 bases). In germline, CDR1 is LGHNA, CDR2 YSLEER. V was shortened by 0 bases and J by 7 bases, with 19 bases between the two germline ends. This CDR3 is 16 amino acids long. CDR3 sequence reads: CASSQDRRGPPGEQYF. CDR3 nucleotides: TGCGCCAGCAGCCAAGATAGGAGGGGACCACCGGGGGAGCAGTACTTC.

The chain links TRBV6-5 to TRBJ1-2; a weak D match, TRBD1 (5 bases). CDR3 length equals 13 residues. The V and J ends lost 6 bases and 6 bases respectively, with 14 bases between them. The germline V gene encodes CDR1 MNHEY and CDR2 SVGAGI. In DNA form, the CDR3 reads TGTGCCAGCAGGGGAGGGTGGGGCGATGGCTACACCTTC. It encodes CASRGGWGDGYTF.

CDR3 nucleotide sequence: TGTGCCAGCTCACCAACCCCGCAGGATGCTAACTATGGCTACACCTTC. As protein: CASSPTPQDANYGYTF. The J gene is TRBJ1-2, the V gene TRBV18, with D unresolved. The V end lost 2 bases, the J end lost 0 bases, and 13 bases lay between the germline ends. The CDR3 is 16 residues long. Germline V gene data show CDR1 as KGHSH and CDR2 as LQKENI.

This clone was found once. The chain is built from TRBV5-1 and TRBJ1-6, with D possibly being TRBD1 (5 bases). This CDR3 has 15 residues. Germline V gives CDR1 SGHRS, CDR2 YFSETQ. Trimming left V 1 base short and J 8 bases short, with 13 bases between. CDR3: CASSLMPGKDSPLHF. The CDR3 nucleotides are TGCGCCAGCAGCTTGATGCCAGGGAAGGATTCACCCCTCCACTTT.

The J gene is TRBJ1-2, the V gene TRBV27, with 9 bases lining up with TRBD1. The CDR3 length is 15 residues. J gave up 4 bases and V 5 bases, and 8 bases lay outside the gene matches. The germline V gene encodes CDR1 MNHEY and CDR2 SMNVEV (reference sequence). The CDR3 loop reads CASSPGTGSFYGYTF. The DNA of the CDR3 is TGTGCCAGCAGTCCAGGGACAGGGAGTTTCTATGGCTACACCTTC.

This clone was counted between two and nine times. The chain is built from TRBV19 and TRBJ2-6, with a tentative D call TRBD1 (6 bases). Germline assignment: CDR1 LNHDA and CDR2 SQIVND (reference sequence). Trimming took off 8 bases at V and 0 bases at J, with 14 bases between the two ends. The CDR3 length is 16 residues. The chain's CDR3 is CASHTGRDSGANVLTF. The DNA of the CDR3 is TGTGCCAGTCACACAGGGAGAGACTCTGGGGCCAACGTCCTGACTTTC. Combining the CDR3 with reference TRBV19 and TRBJ2-6 gives the whole variable domain DGGITQSPKYLFRKEGQNVTLSCEQNLNHDAMYWYRQDPGQGLRLIYYSQIVNDFQKGDIAEGYSVSREKKESFPLTVTSAQKNPTAFYLCASHTGRDSGANVLTFGAGSRLTVL.

The rearrangement uses TRBV2 and TRBJ1-6; D uncertain. The germline V and J ends were trimmed by 6 bases and 10 bases, with 13 bases remaining between them. The CDR3 covers 13 residues. CDR1 is SNHLY and CDR2 is FYNNEI in the germline V gene. CDR3 residues: CASSTLTVSPLHF. The CDR3 DNA reads TGTGCCAGCAGCACCTTAACGGTGTCACCCCTCCACTTT.

The rearrangement links TRBV5-4 to TRBJ1-1; D unclear. Germline V lookup: CDR1 SGHNT, CDR2 YYREEE (reference sequence). This CDR3 is built from 13 residues. Trimming took 4 bases from V and 3 from J, leaving 10 bases between them. The CDR3 coding sequence is TGTGCCAGCAGCCTGACACGGTACACTGAAGCTTTCTTT. Its translation: CASSLTRYTEAFF.

The CDR3: CASSLQDRVEQFF. The CDR3 DNA sequence: TGTGCCAGCAGCCTCCAAGACAGGGTTGAGCAGTTCTTC. The rearrangement links TRBV13 to TRBJ2-1, with 7 bases identical to TRBD1. The CDR3 has 13 residues. Germline V gene data show CDR1 as PRHDT and CDR2 as FYEKMQ (reference sequence). The junction had 7 bases not matched to a gene; V was cut back by 5 bases and J by 9 bases.

The chain uses TRBV7-9 and TRBJ2-1; 8 positions agree with TRBD2. Per germline, CDR1 SEHNR and CDR2 FQNEAQ (reference sequence). The V and J ends lost 5 bases and 9 bases, in that order; junction bases with no gene match: 6. The CDR3 sequence is 13 residues long. The CDR3 DNA is TGTGCCAGCAGCAGCACTAGCGGCCGTGAGCAGTTCTTC. Translated, it gives CASSSTSGREQFF.